Here is one T cell receptor (beta chain) with its context. Its target is unknown. Doses given second, at about 4 or about 12 weeks, were pooled. This specimen belongs to a study of T cell responses to AZD1222 COVID-19 vaccine. Study findings and constraints: Seropositive AZD1222 recipients at baseline numbered only 5 or 6. A reported finding is that nearly half of spike-specific TCRs target unmutated variant regions.

Here immunoSEQ multiplex PCR was the method, and the copy in TCRdb shows in-frame clones only, minus some. The sample carries about 150,000 clones, roughly 90% recorded once. Trimming shortened V by 6 bases and J by 4 bases, and 16 bases separated the two germline ends. The CDR3 has 15 residues. Germline CDR1 is MNHEY and CDR2 is SVGAGI. This sequence joins TRBV6-5 and TRBJ1-5, with D tentatively TRBD1 (6 bases). The TCR was taken from an adult who received the AZD1222 COVID-19 vaccine. Sequenced material: peripheral blood, taken 28 days after the second AZD1222 dose. CDR3 in amino acids: CASSSSGTSNQPQHF. The CDR3 coding sequence is TGTGCCAGCAGCTCCTCCGGGACATCGAATCAGCCCCAGCATTTT.